The entry below describes one T cell receptor (beta chain). Which cohort a participant joined came from the clinical history participants gave. Germline lookup yields CDR1 LNHDA and CDR2 SQIVND (reference sequence). Trimming shortened V by 4 bases and J by 4 bases, and 16 bases separated the two germline ends. The CDR3 sequence is 15 residues long. The sample is drawn from a study of blood T cell repertoires in COVID-19. At the level of the study: Some COVID-19 samples were acute and others convalescent; all came from the United States, Italy and Spain. The cDNA or gDNA used as material had been derived from T cells, B-cell-depleted T cells, or PBMCs.

In the authors' methods: Reference gene primer amplification gave nucleated cell count estimates. Produced via immunoSEQ multiplex PCR; TCRdb's table is partial and in-frame only. The DNA was the basis for D and trimming; V, J and clone size are from that table. Of 170,000 or so clones in the sample, around 73% were seen once. The TCR was taken from a woman aged 45-65 years who had recovered from COVID-19. The sample consisted of PBMCs or T cells enriched from blood (not recorded which). The V call is TRBV19, the J call TRBJ1-1, with D unclear. The CDR3 is CASSTSAVGSTEAFF. CDR3 sequence (DNA): TGTGCCAGTAGTACGTCCGCCGTCGGGTCCACTGAAGCTTTCTTT.